The sequence of this TCR beta chain was determined in a study of control samples from healthy donors and cancer patients. Germline V gene data show CDR1 as MDHEN and CDR2 as SYDVKM. This CDR3 is 13 amino acids long. V was pared by 3 bases and J by 4 bases, with 9 bases between. Only one count was recorded for this clone. This specimen includes other DNA sequences encoding the same CDR3. The assay was immunoSEQ multiplex PCR, and TCRdb's table has in-frame clones only and misses some. In the table there are some 130,000 clones, less than 90% of which are singletons. Sequences were obtained from blood. The TCR comes from a woman aged 30 to 39 in good health. V usage is TRBV28 and J usage is TRBJ1-1; no reliable D call. The CDR3 here is CASSFSVGTEAFF. The CDR3 DNA is TGTGCCAGCAGTTTTTCTGTAGGCACTGAAGCTTTCTTT.